The T cell receptor beta chain under discussion was sequenced for a study of blood T cells in healthy people across ages. General observations from the study: Age brought a roughly linear fall in TCR beta diversity measured per million T cells.

Points on this clonotype: Its cognate antigen is unknown.

The CDR3 is made up of 14 amino acids. Germline trimming cut 5 bases from V and 10 bases from J; bases unmatched to any gene: 11. Germline lookup yields CDR1 SGHTA and CDR2 FQGTGA. With a J-beta primer mix and a sample-barcoded 5' primer, a second PCR ran roughly 6 to 11 cycles. TCRdb reprocessed the 5' RACE reads via MiXCR and lists one record per CDR3 protein. The sample shows fewer than 2 million distinct CDR3 sequences, about 39% of them seen only once. The source material was blood. The TCR sequence derives from a human donor in good health. The chain uses TRBV7-3 and TRBJ1-2; 9 bases agree with TRBD1. The CDR3 DNA is TGTGCCAGCAGCCCCGGGACAGGGAGGAATGACTACACCTTC. Its protein product is CASSPGTGRNDYTF.